The 17 T cell receptor beta chains below were found in one sample sequenced in a study of blood T cell repertoires in COVID-19. The data were produced by immunoSEQ multiplex PCR, yet TCRdb's version contains in-frame clones alone and is incomplete. This sample has roughly 69,000 clones; just over 85% occur once, and the top ten carry 4.7%. The sample taken for sequencing was peripheral blood. These TCRs come from a human donor in a cohort sampled during active COVID-19.

This clone was picked up a small number of times. Distinct nucleotide sequences in the sample also encode this CDR3. The rearrangement uses TRBV6-5 and TRBJ1-1; TRBD1 matches at 7 bases. CDR1 and CDR2 from the germline V gene are MNHEY and SVGAGI. V lost 2 bases to trimming and J lost 2 bases; unmatched junction nucleotides: 2. The CDR3 runs 14 residues. The CDR3: CASSYRGRNTEAFF. The CDR3 DNA is TGTGCCAGCAGTTACAGGGGGCGAAACACTGAAGCTTTCTTT.

This rearrangement joins TRBV7-9 to TRBJ2-3; TRBD1 is a possible D gene (5 bases). This CDR3 is 15 amino acids long. The germline gives CDR1 SEHNR, CDR2 FQNEAQ (reference sequence). Trimming cost V 3 bases and J 3 bases, with 13 bases left between them. The CDR3 sequence: CASSFPGSPTDTQYF. CDR3 nucleotide sequence: TGTGCCAGCAGCTTCCCAGGGTCTCCTACAGATACGCAGTATTTT.

The CDR3 region has the DNA TGTGCCAGCAGCTCAACAGGTCGGAATGAGCAGTTCTTC. It encodes CASSSTGRNEQFF. The rearrangement joins TRBV7-6 to TRBJ2-1; TRBD1 might be the D (5 bases). CDR1 and CDR2 (germline): SGHVS, FNYEAQ. The CDR3 runs to 13 residues. Trimming pared 4 bases from V and 7 bases from J, leaving 11 bases between.

The chain has TRBV9 and TRBJ2-1, with 12 bases aligning to TRBD2. The germline V gene has CDR1 SGDLS and CDR2 YYNGEE. Germline trimming cut 0 bases from V and 6 bases from J; bases unmatched to any gene: 4. The CDR3 contains 16 residues. The CDR3 reads CASSVAGLAGINEQFF. CDR3 in DNA: TGTGCCAGCAGCGTAGCCGGACTAGCGGGAATCAATGAGCAGTTCTTC.

The rearrangement joins TRBV12-5 to TRBJ2-3; 9 nucleotides match TRBD1. The germline V gene has CDR1 LGHNT and CDR2 FRNRAP. The CDR3 is 14 amino acids. Trimming took 6 bases from V and 5 from J; bases not matched to a gene: 6. The CDR3 spells CASGQQGAEDTQYF. The CDR3 DNA is TGTGCTAGTGGCCAACAGGGGGCTGAAGATACGCAGTATTTT.

The V gene is TRBV6-5, the J gene TRBJ2-3, with TRBD2 matching over 10 bases. Germline trimming cut 6 bases from V and 3 bases from J; bases unmatched to any gene: 0. CDR1 MNHEY and CDR2 SVGAGI come from the germline V gene. The CDR3 sequence is 13 residues long. CDR3 residues: CASRLAGTDTQYF. In DNA form, the CDR3 reads TGTGCCAGCAGACTAGCGGGGACAGATACGCAGTATTTT.

In its sample, this clone was seen a few times. This chain joins TRBV6-2 or TRBV6-3 and TRBJ2-3, with D perhaps TRBD2 (5 bases). This CDR3 is built from 15 residues. The V gene lost 0 bases and the J gene lost 0 bases, with 7 bases spanning the gap. Germline V lookup: CDR1 MNHEY, CDR2 SVGEGT. CDR3 sequence (DNA): TGTGCCAGCAGTTACTCGCCGGGGAGCACAGATACGCAGTATTTT. It translates to CASSYSPGSTDTQYF.

The chain recombines TRBV7-9 with TRBJ2-2, with 10 bases that match TRBD2. V dropped 4 bases and J dropped 2; count of bases not matched to a gene: 7. This CDR3 has 17 residues. Looked up from germline, CDR1 is SEHNR and CDR2 is FQNEAQ (reference sequence). In nucleotides, the CDR3 is TGTGCCAGCAGCTCAACCCGGACTAGCGGAAACACCGGGGAGCTGTTTTTT. It yields the protein CASSSTRTSGNTGELFF. Using reference TRBV7-9 and TRBJ2-2 for the parts outside the CDR3, the full variable domain is DTGVSQNPRHKITKRGQNVTFRCDPISEHNRLYWYRQTLGQGPEFLTYFQNEAQLEKSRLLSDRFSAERPKGSFSTLEIQRTEQGDSAMYLCASSSTRTSGNTGELFFGEGSRLTVL.

The chain combines TRBV19 with TRBJ1-5; 8 bases are a match to TRBD1. This CDR3 comprises 14 residues. Trimming took 4 bases from V and 5 from J; bases not matched to a gene: 4. Germline V CDR1 and CDR2: LNHDA, SQIVND (reference sequence). The chain's CDR3 is CASSRTGSDQPQHF. The CDR3 DNA is TGTGCCAGTAGTAGGACAGGGTCGGATCAGCCCCAGCATTTT.

The gene calls are TRBV19 and TRBJ1-3; no definite D call. The CDR3 sequence is 14 residues long. The V gene's germline CDR1 is LNHDA and CDR2 SQIVND (reference sequence). Between the trimmed V and J ends, which lost 4 bases and 0 bases, there was a span of 7 bases. This chain's CDR3 is CASSRAGSGNTIYF. Here the CDR3 DNA reads TGTGCCAGTAGTAGGGCGGGCTCTGGAAACACCATATATTTT.

The rearrangement joins TRBV20-1 to TRBJ1-2; D is ambiguous. Trimming left V 6 bases short and J 7 bases short, with 12 bases between. In germline, CDR1 is DFQATT, CDR2 SNEGSKA (reference sequence). The CDR3 loop spans 11 amino acids. CDR3 coding DNA: TGCAGTGCCCGATGGCTTGTTGGCTACACCTTC. This encodes CSARWLVGYTF.

The chain joins TRBV7-6 to TRBJ1-2; TRBD1 aligns across 8 bases. With V trimmed by 1 base and J by 1 base, 5 bases remained unmatched. Germline V gene data show CDR1 as SGHVS and CDR2 as FNYEAQ. CDR3 length: 16 residues. CDR3 sequence: CASSLDGTGVNYGYTF. In DNA form, the CDR3 reads TGTGCCAGCAGCTTAGACGGGACAGGTGTTAACTATGGCTACACCTTC.

V gene TRBV9 combines with J gene TRBJ1-6; a possible D gene is TRBD1 (5 bases). Trimming took 0 bases from V and 7 from J, leaving 8 bases between them. Germline-derived CDR1 and CDR2 are SGDLS and YYNGEE. This CDR3 contains 14 residues. CDR3 in DNA: TGTGCCAGCAGCGTAGGGACACACAATTCACCCCTCCACTTT. Its translation: CASSVGTHNSPLHF.

The chain combines TRBV9 with TRBJ2-5, with D perhaps matching TRBD2 (6 bases). The CDR3 runs 16 residues. V was shortened by 0 bases and J by 4 bases, with 16 bases between the two germline ends. The germline V gene encodes CDR1 SGDLS and CDR2 YYNGEE. CDR3 bases: TGTGCCAGCAGCGTAGGATTAGCGGTGGGGAGAGAGACCCAGTACTTC. It specifies CASSVGLAVGRETQYF.

J is TRBJ1-1 and V is TRBV7-3, with TRBD1 identical over 8 bases. Germline V CDR1 and CDR2: SGHTA, FQGTGA. The V segment lost 6 bases and the J segment 4 bases; nucleotides outside the gene matches: 7. The CDR3 is 14 residues long. The CDR3 spells CASSRSTGGTEAFF. The CDR3 nucleotides are TGTGCCAGCAGTCGCAGTACAGGGGGCACTGAAGCTTTCTTT.

The chain employs TRBV19 and TRBJ2-3; D possibly corresponds to TRBD1 (6 bases). V lost 4 bases and J 2 bases, leaving 13 bases between the germline ends. Germline V gene lookup returns CDR1 LNHDA and CDR2 SQIVND (reference sequence). This CDR3 has 15 residues. The CDR3 spells CASSTGQLLTDTQYF. The CDR3 coding sequence is TGTGCCAGTAGTACCGGACAGCTACTCACAGATACGCAGTATTTT.

The chain joins TRBV18 to TRBJ1-4; unclear D gene. CDR3 length: 15 amino acids. Germline V lookup: CDR1 KGHSH, CDR2 LQKENI. Trimming stripped 6 bases from V and 8 bases from J, with 19 bases between. The CDR3: CASSPTPSVIEKLFF. CDR3 DNA sequence: TGTGCCAGCTCCCCTACCCCGTCCGTCATCGAAAAACTGTTTTTT.